These 10 T cell receptor beta chains were sequenced from one sample in a study of T cells in Graves' hyperthyroidism and ophthalmopathy. Researchers amplified the TCR beta CDR3 regions from RNA transcripts. Initially, a first-round RT-PCR of the TCR CDR3 employed the HTBI primer set. TCRdb fed the multiplex PCR reads into MiXCR, producing one record per CDR3 protein. This table holds about 600,000 distinct CDR3 sequences, roughly 15% found once. Sequenced: blood. Receptor source: a woman aged 45-59 years with Graves' ophthalmopathy.

This clonotype was counted only a few times. The V and J genes are TRBV5-1 and TRBJ2-3, with 10 bases fitting TRBD2. With V trimmed by 4 bases and J by 4 bases, 9 bases remained unmatched. CDR1 is SGHRS, CDR2 YFSETQ, per germline. The CDR3 runs 16 residues. This CDR3 reads CASSPPAGGGPDTQYF. CDR3 sequence (DNA): TGCGCCAGCAGCCCACCAGCGGGAGGGGGCCCAGATACGCAGTATTTT.

V gene TRBV15 combines with J gene TRBJ1-1; 7 positions match TRBD1. The CDR3 is made up of 13 amino acids. After removal of 11 bases from V and 7 bases from J, the junction contained 13 bases not matched to a gene. Germline V gene lookup returns CDR1 LNHNV and CDR2 YYDKDF (reference sequence). CDR3 region: CAAHAGGIGEAFF. The CDR3 nucleotides read TGTGCCGCCCATGCAGGGGGAATTGGTGAAGCTTTCTTT.

The chain recombines TRBV3-1 with TRBJ2-7; no definite D call. This CDR3 has 14 residues. Trimming left V 0 bases short and J 2 bases short, with 8 bases between. Germline V gene sequence: CDR1 LGHDT, CDR2 YNNKEL (reference sequence). The CDR3 sequence: CASSQEAGAYEQYF. In nucleotides, the CDR3 is TGTGCCAGCAGCCAAGAGGCAGGAGCCTACGAGCAGTACTTC.

In this sample, this clonotype turned up many times. As DNA, the CDR3 is TGTGCCAGCAGTTACTCCGGGACCGGCTACGAGCAGTACTTC. This translates into CASSYSGTGYEQYF. The chain recombines TRBV6-5 with TRBJ2-7; D might be TRBD1 or TRBD2, each matching 5 bases. The germline CDR1 and CDR2 sequences are MNHEY and SVGAGI. CDR3 length: 14 residues. The V gene lost 0 bases and the J gene lost 3 bases, with 9 bases spanning the gap.

This clonotype came up many times. V usage is TRBV28 and J usage is TRBJ2-4; D is possibly TRBD2 (5 bases). V was trimmed by 3 bases and J by 0 bases, leaving 9 bases between them. This CDR3 comprises 15 residues. Germline-derived CDR1 and CDR2 are MDHEN and SYDVKM. The CDR3 sequence is CASSLSAVAKNIQYF. The CDR3 coding sequence is TGTGCCAGCAGTTTGTCAGCGGTAGCCAAAAACATTCAGTACTTC.

This clonotype has ten or more counts. The V and J genes are TRBV28 and TRBJ2-1, with 7 bases fitting TRBD2. Germline CDR1 reads MDHEN; CDR2 reads SYDVKM. The CDR3 spans 15 residues. V shed 4 bases, J shed 3 bases, and the junction held 6 bases outside the gene matches. The CDR3 protein is CASSSSGNFYNEQFF. CDR3 bases: TGTGCCAGCAGTTCGAGCGGGAACTTCTACAATGAGCAGTTCTTC.

V gene TRBV28 combines with J gene TRBJ2-1, with 13 bases identical to TRBD2. Germline lookup yields CDR1 MDHEN and CDR2 SYDVKM. V shed 3 bases and J 8 bases; nucleotides not matched to a gene: 13. The CDR3 extends over 18 amino acids. The CDR3 reads CASSFPPLTSGRRYEQFF. DNA for the CDR3: TGTGCCAGCAGTTTCCCACCCCTGACTAGCGGGAGGAGGTATGAGCAGTTCTTC.

This clonotype showed up many times. The rearrangement uses TRBV2 and TRBJ2-7; either TRBD1 or TRBD2 may supply D (5 bases each). Germline loops: CDR1 SNHLY, CDR2 FYNNEI. V dropped 5 bases and J dropped 9 bases, with 11 bases sitting between them. This CDR3 is built from 11 residues. CDR3 bases: TGTGCCAGCAGTATCGGGGCAGGGCAGTACTTC. This codes for CASSIGAGQYF.

This clonotype came up many times. This CDR3 is CASSFDVAGGGGDTQYF. In nucleotides, the CDR3 is TGTGCCAGCAGTTTCGACGTAGCGGGAGGGGGCGGAGATACGCAGTATTTT. This chain uses TRBV28 with TRBJ2-3; 11 nucleotides line up with TRBD2. Germline V gene sequence: CDR1 MDHEN, CDR2 SYDVKM. The CDR3 contains 17 residues. V shed 3 bases and J 5 bases; nucleotides not matched to a gene: 10.

The V and J genes are TRBV7-9 and TRBJ2-1; D unresolved. Germline V gene data show CDR1 as SEHNR and CDR2 as FQNEAQ (reference sequence). CDR3 length: 12 amino acids. The V and J ends lost 4 bases and 8 bases respectively, with 9 bases between them. The CDR3 loop is CASSSKEDEQFF. CDR3 DNA: TGTGCCAGCAGCTCAAAAGAAGATGAGCAGTTCTTC.